This T cell receptor (beta chain) stems from a study of cytomegalovirus exposure and HLA in healthy donors (dated by TCRdb to 2015 to 2018). With respect to the entire study: According to an earlier analysis of 587 of the donors, about 179 million T cells yielded some 110 million unique TCR beta sequences and about 300 Gb of sequence data. Around 330 gigabases of sequencing data and around 90 million unique TCR sequences made up an early release that covered 500 to 700 HLA-typed donors. Of the roughly 390 genotyped donors, approximately 80% fell in the genetic ancestry cluster associated with self-reported Caucasian donors. The study aimed to test whether signatures of past pathogen exposure could be identified by cataloging public T cell receptors. The T cell repertoires of some 700 subjects were profiled by immunosequencing and related to cytomegalovirus serostatus. A separate validation cohort of more than 100 different subjects was used in addition to the roughly 620-subject first cohort. To predict cytomegalovirus infection status, the study brought together high-throughput TCR immunosequencing, statistical association of individual TCRs with disease status, and machine learning. To study patterns of TCR occurrence, a later analysis re-analyzed previously published TCR beta repertoires from 500 to 850 donors and added high-resolution HLA genotyping. The later analysis used no new phenotypic data to find candidate immune exposures, relying instead on TCR beta sequences and their occurrence across donors. An earlier analysis of approximately 630 of the donors applied high-throughput TCR beta sequencing to assess whether each TCR beta V gene segment acted as functional or pseudogenic. Alongside the repertoire data, information on donor age, sex, ethnicity and CMV serostatus was compiled. A later genetic analysis used genome-wide SNP genotypes for about 65% of the 666 donors, treating that subset as a discovery cohort. Every repertoire in the discovery cohort had been generated on one and the same sequencing platform. HLA typing included class I and class II loci at four-digit resolution. Typing coverage varied by locus: about 620-640 donors for A, B, C, DRB1 and DQB1; more than 500 for DQA1; about 570 for DPA1; some 470 for DPB1. Because of strong linkage in the cohort, five DR-DQ haplotypes were treated as single units for association and clustering. On average, 235,054 unique TCR beta nucleotide sequences were sequenced per donor among about 400 genotyped donors of the cohort, with roughly a sixth of those sequences being non-productive. Paper-wide results and their limitations: Roughly 17 rarely observed V segments, including chromosome 9 orphons, were excluded from the earlier analysis of almost 600 of the donors because counts were too low. According to the authors, the approach could potentially be generalized to other disease states and immunological phenotypes. According to a later analysis, parvovirus B19, influenza, CMV and Epstein-Barr virus appeared linked to several top co-occurrence clusters. The classifier was reported to diagnose cytomegalovirus status with high specificity and sensitivity in both the original and validation cohorts. A further reported finding was that TCR beta sequences accurately predicted the HLA-A and HLA-B alleles for most subjects in the first cohort. In a later analysis, some 18,000 TCR beta sequences were associated with specific HLA alleles at a false discovery rate of 0.05. Across donors, most TCR sequences were observed very rarely, whereas some public TCRs were present in many individuals. In a later analysis, HLA-associated TCR beta chains were found to be more clonally expanded and to have lower generation probabilities than equally common non-associated chains. A total of fewer than 200 TCR beta chains were listed by the study as associated with cytomegalovirus. A few of the identified cytomegalovirus-associated TCR beta chains were confirmed in vitro to be specific for cytomegalovirus antigens. The 87-base-pair reads could not distinguish some IMGT-functional V segments, including TRBV6-2 and TRBV6-3, so those segments were excluded. A later analysis found that TCR association rates varied across HLA loci, with DRB1 alleles showing the most associated TCRs and HLA-C alleles the fewest. V-gene and J-gene trimming of TCR beta chains was associated with a missense DCLRE1C variant in a later genetic analysis, and the association was replicated in an independent cohort. According to a later analysis, most CMV-associated TCR beta chains appeared to be HLA-restricted, and the HLA associations seemed to be driven largely by CMV exposure. An earlier analysis of some 560 of the donors showed that most TCR beta V segments appeared in productive rearrangements either about 87% or about 30% of the time, which broadly matched IMGT annotations. HLA typing was unavailable for some donors at each locus, so association tests used only the typed subset. A later genetic analysis reported fewer N-insertions in productive TCRs among donors in an Asian-associated ancestry cluster than the roughly 670-donor mean. Linkage disequilibrium might explain the correlated functional status among segregating V segments, but an unknown experimental factor could not be excluded. CMV serostatus was the only immune exposure information available for the cohort. A cluster of highly shared sequence variants was judged likely to represent a technical artifact of the sequencing pipeline. Presence/absence analyses assumed roughly uniform sequencing depth across donors, an assumption that may not hold. Only TCR beta chains were sequenced in this cohort, and the absence of alpha or paired-chain data limited detectable features. When HLA alleles, especially DR and DQ, strongly co-occurred, attributing TCR associations to individual alleles was difficult.

Preparation of the library involved the immunoSEQ multiplex PCR assay. For the multiplex PCR, a mixture combining 60 forward primers for TCR Vbeta segments and 13 reverse primers for TCR Jbeta segments was used. The CDR3 region of rearranged TCR beta genes was amplified from genomic DNA by a multiplex PCR assay. The amplified TCR beta libraries were sequenced on the Illumina HiSeq System as 87-base-pair reads. Processing in the source paper ran as follows. In a later analysis, about 80 million unique TCR beta chains were counted across the roughly 610 repertoires, and roughly 10 million of these chains were shared by at least two donors. Raw reads were error-corrected and collapsed into unique sequences with a nearest-neighbor algorithm that merged closely related sequences to remove PCR and sequencing errors. CDR3 sequences were aligned to IMGT reference sequences to assign V, D and J gene segments. For a sequence to be retained, a match of at least six nucleotides to both a V gene segment and a J gene segment was required. Rearrangements were called productive when the CDR3 lacked stop codons and stayed in frame with V and J; all others were non-productive. CDR3 was defined according to IMGT convention as the region running from the second conserved V-encoded cysteine to the conserved J-encoded phenylalanine. In an earlier analysis of just under 600 of the donors, sequences lacking an unambiguous match to a single V gene segment were excluded. In an earlier analysis of almost 600 of the donors, a V segment was called functional when productive rearrangements were above 56.7%, and segregating when the standard deviation between donors exceeded 5%. A statistical classification framework was developed to diagnose cytomegalovirus status using the catalog of TCR beta chain sequences. In a later analysis, TCR nucleotide sequences were compared against IMGT/GENE-DB human TR gene sequences so that V and J genes could be assigned. In a later analysis, CDR3 sequences and most-parsimonious VDJ recombination scenarios were assigned using the TCRdist pipeline. In a later analysis, each TCR beta chain was defined by its CDR3 amino acid sequence together with its V-gene family, and reads lacking a unique V-gene family were excluded. To address suspected cross-contamination and a sequencing artifact, a later analysis removed a few hundred highly shared, low-generation-probability nucleotide sequences. For each public chain, a later analysis derived a clonal expansion index from normalized ranks of inferred template counts within each repertoire. Generation probabilities in a later analysis came from a VDJ recombination model fitted to out-of-frame rearrangements, and those results were checked against IGoR. A later analysis scored TCR-TCR, TCR-HLA and TCR-CMV co-occurrence with hypergeometric tests, applying a repertoire-size bias correction to TCR pairs. False discovery rates were estimated in a later analysis by permuting HLA or CMV assignments 20 times. In a later analysis, co-occurring TCRs were grouped using DBSCAN, and TCRdist sequence similarity was added for clustering within HLA-allele-positive subsets. Repertoires with fewer than 30,000 or more than 120,000 public chains, plus five repertoires with anomalous nucleotide sharing, were excluded from co-occurrence clustering. TCRdb obtained this table from immuneACCESS and retained in-frame rearrangements with V and J assigned. These tables miss some clones; where compared with another copy, unresolved V genes account for less than half of the shortfall, and the remainder is unexplained. D and trimming come from the DNA, and the V and J calls and clone size come from that table. The record for this sample contains about 110,000 clones. The ten largest clones represent approximately 6.8% of the sample.

For this clone: The antigen it recognizes is unknown.

The cohort comprised fewer than 700 healthy bone marrow donors. All cohort members were sampled while nominally healthy, although unrecorded immune exposures were likely present. The donor tested CMV seropositive and was one of the 289 seropositive cohort members. Every donor gave a peripheral blood sample, and the peripheral blood mononuclear cells from that sample were used for TCR beta sequencing. Genomic DNA extraction from the blood cell samples was performed with the Qiagen DNeasy Blood Extraction Kit. Spanning cysteine to phenylalanine, the CDR3 consists of 13 amino acids. The sequence is cut down to CDR3 DNA, 39 bases in frame from base 1. The V and J ends are trimmed by 7 bases and 7 bases, leaving 13 bases between them. As encoded in the germline V gene, CDR1 is MNHEY while CDR2 is SVGAGI.

The source material was PBMCs. Recombination connected TRBV6-5 to TRBJ2-2, with TRBD1 tentatively as D gene (6 bases match). The clonotype was recovered from a man between 35 and 55 years old in good health and CMV-seropositive. The nucleotides are TGTGCCAGCAAGACACAGGGATTCGGGGAGCTGTTTTTT. Its translation is CASKTQGFGELFF.